This T cell receptor (beta chain) was identified in a study of T cell responses to AZD1222 COVID-19 vaccine. TCRdb's copy holds only in-frame clones and misses some; the assay was immunoSEQ multiplex PCR. Among approximately 99,000 clones, 70% to 90% were seen once, and the ten largest hold less than 3%. Study-level points and caveats: At baseline, seropositivity was found in only six or seven AZD1222 recipients. Unmutated variant regions are reportedly the target of nearly half of TCRs that are spike-specific. The donors showed a predominance of white British ancestry and of females, with possible underestimation of clonal diversity. All repertoire sampling was performed exclusively after the peak T cell response.

Trimming left V 3 bases short and J 3 bases short, with 12 bases between. Germline CDR1 and CDR2: PRHDT and FYEKMQ (reference sequence). The CDR3 has 15 amino acids. This clone has only a few counts. Its antigen is currently unknown. The V gene is TRBV13, the J gene TRBJ1-3; tentative D call: TRBD1 (6 bases). The specimen comprised peripheral blood, sampled on day 0 of AZD1222 vaccination. The TCR originated in an adult in good health. The CDR3 spells CASSFGAGVGNTIYF. DNA of the CDR3: TGTGCCAGCAGCTTTGGGGCAGGGGTTGGAAACACCATATATTTT.